The 5 T cell receptor beta chains in this list originate from one sample, sequenced in a study of monozygotic twins with inflammatory bowel disease (dated by TCRdb to between 2019 and 2020). The library was prepared using 5' RACE. Data came from an Illumina HiSeq 2500. TCRdb reprocessed the public reads and reports one entry per CDR3 protein sequence, without DNA. This sample's table carries about 380,000 distinct CDR3 sequences. 2% to 3% of the sample is in the top ten clones. The sample comprised blood. All receptors derive from a human donor with ulcerative colitis or Crohn's disease, or a healthy co-twin of an affected twin (not recorded which).

The chain carries TRBV4-3 and TRBJ1-2; TCRdb proposes TRBD1, but this gene call is untestable without DNA. CDR1 and CDR2 (germline): LGHNA, YSLEER. CDR3 size: 14 residues. CDR3 sequence: CASSPNRVNYGYTF.

The chain carries TRBV5-1 and TRBJ2-1; TCRdb designates TRBD1, a call that cannot be tested without DNA. In germline, CDR1 is SGHRS, CDR2 YFSETQ. This CDR3 contains 15 residues. CDR3 protein: CASSRNGQDYNEQFF. The entire variable domain, with the rest obtained from reference TRBV5-1 and TRBJ2-1, is as follows: KAGVTQTPRYLIKTRGQQVTLSCSPISGHRSVSWYQQTPGQGLQFLFEYFSETQRNKGNFPGRFSGRQFSNSRSEMNVSTLELGDSALYLCASSRNGQDYNEQFFGPGTRLTVL.

The chain recombines TRBV4-3 with TRBJ1-1. Looked up from germline, CDR1 is LGHNA and CDR2 is YSLEER. This CDR3 comprises 14 residues. CDR3 protein: CASSRAGGDTEAFF.

The genes are TRBV12-3 or TRBV12-4 and TRBJ2-3. CDR3 length equals 12 residues. This CDR3 is CASSLRRLVQYF.

The chain recombines TRBV12-3 or TRBV12-4 with TRBJ2-7; the TRBD1 assignment by TCRdb is unverifiable without DNA. CDR3 length equals 17 residues. CDR3 residues: CASSLTSRDRDVYEQYF.